The 14 T cell receptor beta chains below were found in one sample sequenced in a study of spatial heterogeneity in lung cancer. Time point reported: sample taken at primary tumor resection. Study-level points and caveats: Expanded alpha and beta TCR counts within tumors tracked tumor mutation counts.

TCRdb recomputed calls from the 5' RACE reads with MiXCR, one row per CDR3 protein. The sample consists of more than 5,500 distinct CDR3 sequences, 4% to 6% of them appearing once. These receptors lack a known antigen. This material consisted of lung tumor tissue, taken at surgery. The receptor set was obtained from a male donor with early-stage non-small cell lung cancer.

This clonotype counts as medium-sized (0.01 to 0.1%). Because this beta chain is a stray read in a library intended to capture alpha chains, its abundance should not be given much weight. The chain combines TRBV20-1 with TRBJ2-1; D is perhaps TRBD1 or TRBD2 (6 bases each). The CDR3 contains 13 residues. Deletions cut 6 bases from V and 4 bases from J, with 13 bases between. Germline CDR1 reads DFQATT; CDR2 reads SNEGSKA (reference sequence). DNA for the CDR3: TGCAGTGCCCCGGGGGCTGGGTACAATGAGCAGTTCTTC. This translates into CSAPGAGYNEQFF.

This clonotype was recorded at least ten times. Because this beta chain is a stray read in a library intended to capture alpha chains, its abundance should not be given much weight. The rearrangement links TRBV28 to TRBJ1-4, with TRBD1 identical over 8 bases. The V gene end was trimmed by 11 bases and the J gene end by 3 bases; junction bases not matched to a gene: 5. The germline CDR1 and CDR2 sequences are MDHEN and SYDVKM. The CDR3 spans 13 residues. This CDR3 reads CAAGGEANEKLFF. The CDR3 DNA is TGTGCCGCAGGGGGCGAAGCTAATGAAAAACTGTTTTTT.

With respect to this clonotype: Found in a library prepared for alpha chains, this beta chain is an off-target read, and its abundance has little meaning. The chain couples TRBV6-1 to TRBJ1-2, with 12 positions matching TRBD1. J lost 4 bases, V lost 6 bases, and 3 bases had no gene match. In germline, CDR1 is MNHNS, CDR2 SASEGT. This CDR3 comprises 14 residues. The CDR3 spells CASSGTGGFYGYTF. In DNA form, the CDR3 reads TGTGCCAGCAGCGGGACAGGGGGCTTCTATGGCTACACCTTC.

There are a few counts of this clonotype. This beta chain is an unintended read in a library built for alpha chains; its size means little. The chain employs TRBV7-9 and TRBJ2-2; D is unclear. Looked up from germline, CDR1 is SEHNR and CDR2 is FQNEAQ (reference sequence). V lost 5 bases to trimming and J lost 2 bases, with 9 bases between them. The CDR3 contains 14 residues. The CDR3 here is CASSPTLNTGELFF. CDR3 DNA: TGTGCCAGCAGCCCAACCCTTAACACCGGGGAGCTGTTTTTT.

This clonotype came up many times. A library prepared for alpha chains yielded this beta chain as an off-target read; its size is of little meaning. The chain uses TRBV27 and TRBJ2-5; 7 nucleotides line up with TRBD2. Germline-derived CDR1 and CDR2 are MNHEY and SMNVEV (reference sequence). This CDR3 is 14 amino acids long. V lost 6 bases to trimming and J lost 2 bases; unmatched junction nucleotides: 6. The CDR3 DNA reads TGTGCCAGCAGGGAGTGGGGGGGTCAAGAGACCCAGTACTTC. As protein: CASREWGGQETQYF.

On this clonotype itself: Found in a library prepared for alpha chains, this beta chain is an off-target read, and its abundance has little meaning. This chain joins TRBV5-4 and TRBJ2-1, with TRBD2 as a possible D gene (6 bases). V was cut by 4 bases and J by 9 bases, with 20 bases left in between. Germline loops: CDR1 SGHNT, CDR2 YYREEE (reference sequence). CDR3 length: 15 amino acids. The DNA for the CDR3 is TGTGCCAGCAGCGCGGGAACCCAGGGTGGTCCTGAGCAGTTCTTC. Its protein is CASSAGTQGGPEQFF.

This clonotype has a count of ten or more. The library was designed around alpha chains, so this beta chain is a stray read whose abundance carries little weight. This chain uses TRBV11-2 with TRBJ2-7, with D unresolved. The CDR3 has 15 amino acids. The germline V and J ends were trimmed by 1 base and 2 bases, with 12 bases remaining between them. Germline V gene lookup returns CDR1 SGHAT and CDR2 FQNNGV. The CDR3 region has the DNA TGTGCCAGCAGCTTAGGCCCCTTGGTGGCCTACGAGCAGTACTTC. This codes for CASSLGPLVAYEQYF. Supplemented by reference TRBV11-2 and TRBJ2-7, the full variable domain reads EAGVAQSPRYKIIEKRQSVAFWCNPISGHATLYWYQQILGQGPKLLIQFQNNGVVDDSQLPKDRFSAERLKGVDSTLKIQPAKLEDSAVYLCASSLGPLVAYEQYFGPGTRLTVT.

This clonotype was observed at least ten times. This beta chain is off target for a library built for alpha chains, so its abundance means little. The chain links TRBV7-2 to TRBJ2-3; D perhaps matches TRBD2 (5 bases). V dropped 1 base and J dropped 3 bases, with 8 bases sitting between them. Germline V lookup: CDR1 SGHTA, CDR2 FQGNSA. The CDR3 spans 14 residues. The CDR3 nucleotides read TGTGCCAGCAGCTTAGACCCGGGGACAGATACGCAGTATTTT. Its protein is CASSLDPGTDTQYF.

There are a few counts of this clonotype. A library made for alpha chains picked up this beta chain off target, so its size means little. This rearrangement joins TRBV7-2 to TRBJ2-7, with D perhaps matching TRBD2 (6 bases). Germline CDR1 and CDR2: SGHTA and FQGNSA. Trimming pared 1 base from V and 3 bases from J, leaving 13 bases between. This CDR3 has 15 amino acids. In nucleotides, the CDR3 is TGTGCCAGCAGCTTAGAGGTGGGGCGGGGCTACGAGCAGTACTTC. This translates into CASSLEVGRGYEQYF. The full variable domain, its missing parts supplied by reference TRBV7-2 and TRBJ2-7, is GAGVSQSPSNKVTEKGKDVELRCDPISGHTALYWYRQSLGQGLEFLIYFQGNSAPDKSGLPSDRFSAERTGGSVSTLTIQRTQQEDSAVYLCASSLEVGRGYEQYFGPGTRLTVT.

This clonotype was observed at least ten times. Being off target in a library aimed at alpha chains, this beta chain has a size of little meaning. The V call is TRBV12-3 or TRBV12-4, the J call TRBJ2-7; 7 bases are a match to TRBD2. Trimming at V came to 4 bases and at J to 4 bases, leaving 13 bases not matched to a gene. This CDR3 has 16 residues. CDR3 residues: CASSSRTSVDGYEQYF. As DNA, the CDR3 is TGTGCCAGCAGTTCACGGACTAGTGTGGACGGGTACGAGCAGTACTTC.

The table lists this clonotype with many counts. This beta chain is an off-target read within a library intended for alpha chains, so its frequency means little. The V call is TRBV5-6, the J call TRBJ1-5; D is unresolved. The CDR3 contains 12 residues. In germline, CDR1 is SGHDT, CDR2 YYEEEE. The ends were cut back, 1 base at V and 6 bases at J, with 5 bases in the middle. CDR3 loop: CASSLMGQPQHF. CDR3 coding DNA: TGTGCCAGCAGCTTGATGGGTCAGCCCCAGCATTTT. Based on the CDR3 plus reference TRBV5-6 and TRBJ1-5, the full variable domain is DAGVTQSPTHLIKTRGQQVTLRCSPKSGHDTVSWYQQALGQGPQFIFQYYEEEERQRGNFPDRFSGHQFPNYSSELNVNALLLGDSALYLCASSLMGQPQHFGDGTRLSIL.

By share, this clonotype ranks as medium-sized (0.01 to 0.1%). The library was prepared for alpha chains; this beta chain is a stray read, so its frequency means little. V gene TRBV27 combines with J gene TRBJ1-4; 9 nucleotides align to TRBD1. With V trimmed by 2 bases and J by 8 bases, 0 bases remained unmatched. This CDR3 comprises 13 residues. The germline V gene encodes CDR1 MNHEY and CDR2 SMNVEV (reference sequence). CDR3 amino acids: CASSLGTGEKLFF. The CDR3 coding sequence is TGTGCCAGCAGTTTAGGGACAGGGGAAAAACTGTTTTTT.

This clonotype showed up many times. With the library built for alpha chains, this beta chain is off target and its frequency is not meaningful. The V gene is TRBV6-2 or TRBV6-3, the J gene TRBJ1-1; D not certain. Germline V CDR1 and CDR2: MNHEY, SVGEGT. The CDR3 has 13 residues. Trimming shortened V by 10 bases and J by 3 bases, and 15 bases separated the two germline ends. The CDR3 nucleotides read TGTGCCACTACAGAAGAAGGGTACACTGAAGCTTTCTTT. It encodes CATTEEGYTEAFF.

By share of the sample, this clonotype is medium-sized. Because the library targeted alpha chains, this beta chain is an off-target read whose size means little. The rearrangement joins TRBV6-6 to TRBJ2-7; TRBD1 matches 7 bases. The germline CDR1 and CDR2 sequences are MNHNY and SVGAGI (reference sequence). This CDR3 is 13 amino acids long. V shed 6 bases and J 4 bases; nucleotides not matched to a gene: 6. The CDR3 is CASRLTGWYEQYF. The CDR3 DNA is TGTGCCAGCAGATTGACAGGGTGGTACGAGCAGTACTTC.